The clone carrying this T cell receptor beta chain was detected only once. The record originates from a study of blood T cells in healthy people across ages. Then a second PCR, running roughly 6 to 12 cycles, was carried out with a sample-barcoded 5' primer and a J-beta primer mix. TCRdb independently ran MiXCR on the 5' RACE reads; one entry per CDR3 protein. The table has 1,100,000 or so distinct CDR3 sequences, over 35% seen once. V shed 3 bases, J shed 4 bases, and the junction held 9 bases outside the gene matches. Germline lookup yields CDR1 MNHNS and CDR2 SASEGT. This CDR3 has 16 amino acids. The TCR sequence derives from a woman aged 60 to 75 in good health. The chain uses TRBV6-1 and TRBJ2-7; 10 bases are a match to TRBD2. Source material: blood. Here the CDR3 DNA reads TGTGCCAGCAGTGATCCCGCTAGCGGGGGTACTTACGAGCAGTACTTC. It yields the protein CASSDPASGGTYEQYF.